The sequence of this TCR beta chain was determined in a study of cytomegalovirus exposure and HLA in healthy donors. The PCR ran on 60 Vbeta and 13 Jbeta primers. The protocol was immunoSEQ multiplex PCR, while the TCRdb copy is restricted to in-frame clones and leaves out a portion. The table includes 150,000 to 200,000 clones, 78% detected once. The study's findings and limits: High specificity and sensitivity for cytomegalovirus status were reported for the classifier.

CDR3 length: 11 amino acids. Germline V gene data show CDR1 as LNHDA and CDR2 as SQIVND (reference sequence). Deletions cut 4 bases from V and 4 bases from J, with 4 bases between. Of note for this clone: Its antigen is still unknown.

Sample: PBMCs. The chain is built from TRBV19 and TRBJ2-5; no definite D call. The origin of this receptor is a woman aged 30 to 39 in good health and CMV-seropositive. DNA for the CDR3: TGTGCCAGTAGTAGTCGAGAGACCCAGTACTTC. Translated, it gives CASSSRETQYF.